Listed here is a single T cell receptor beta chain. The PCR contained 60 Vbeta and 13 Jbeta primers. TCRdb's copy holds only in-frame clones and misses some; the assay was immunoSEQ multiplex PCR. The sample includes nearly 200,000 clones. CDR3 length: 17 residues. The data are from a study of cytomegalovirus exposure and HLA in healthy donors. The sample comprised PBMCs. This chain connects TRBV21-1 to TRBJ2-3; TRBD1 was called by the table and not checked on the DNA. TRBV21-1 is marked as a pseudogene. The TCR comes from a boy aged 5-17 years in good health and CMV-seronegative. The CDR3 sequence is CASRDSPGQPSTDTQYF. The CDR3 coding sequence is TGTGCCAGCAGAGATTCCCCCGGACAGCCTAGCACAGATACGCAGTATTTT.